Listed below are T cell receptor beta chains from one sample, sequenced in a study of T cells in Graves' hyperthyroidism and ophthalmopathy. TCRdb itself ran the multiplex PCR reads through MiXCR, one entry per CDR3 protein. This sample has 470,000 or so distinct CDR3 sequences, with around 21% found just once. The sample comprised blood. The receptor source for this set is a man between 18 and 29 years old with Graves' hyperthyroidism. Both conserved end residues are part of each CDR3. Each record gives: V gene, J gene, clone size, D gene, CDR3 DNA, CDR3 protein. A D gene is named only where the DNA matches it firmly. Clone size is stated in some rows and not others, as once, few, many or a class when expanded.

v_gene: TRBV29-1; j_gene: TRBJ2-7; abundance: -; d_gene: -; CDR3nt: TGCAGCGTAAACGCAGGGTACCACGAGCAGTACTTC; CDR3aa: CSVNAGYHEQYF
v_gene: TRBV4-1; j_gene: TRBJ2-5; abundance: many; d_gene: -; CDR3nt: TGCGCCAGCAGCCAAGAATCGGCGGGGCCTGAGACCCAGTACTTC; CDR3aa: CASSQESAGPETQYF
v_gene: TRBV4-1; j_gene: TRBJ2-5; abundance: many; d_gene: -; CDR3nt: TGCGCCAGCAGCCAAGACTTCGAATTCGAGACCCAGTACTTC; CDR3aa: CASSQDFEFETQYF
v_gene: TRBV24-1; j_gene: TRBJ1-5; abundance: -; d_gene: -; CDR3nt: TGTGCCACCCCCAAATGGTCCGGTCAGCCCCAGCATTTT; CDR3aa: CATPKWSGQPQHF
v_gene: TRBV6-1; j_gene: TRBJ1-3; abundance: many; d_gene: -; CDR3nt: TGTGCCGGCCGGGACCTCGGCTCTGGAAACACCATATATTTT; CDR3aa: CAGRDLGSGNTIYF
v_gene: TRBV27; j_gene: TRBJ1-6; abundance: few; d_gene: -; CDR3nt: TGTGCCAGCAGCTCAGGCGTTTATAATTCACCCCTCCACTTT; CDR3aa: CASSSGVYNSPLHF
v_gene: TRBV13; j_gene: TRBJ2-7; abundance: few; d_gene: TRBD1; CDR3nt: TGTGCCAGCAGCGACCGGGACAGGATGGTGTACGAGCAGTACTTC; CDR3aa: CASSDRDRMVYEQYF
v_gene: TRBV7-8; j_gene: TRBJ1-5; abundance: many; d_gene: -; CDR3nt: TGTGCCAGCAGCTTAGCGCGGTCCCGGGGCGATCAGCCCCAGCATTTT; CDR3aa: CASSLARSRGDQPQHF
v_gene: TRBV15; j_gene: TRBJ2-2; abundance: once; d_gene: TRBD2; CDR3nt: TGTGCCACCAGCAGAGAAGGGGTTAGCGGGGACTGGACCGGGGAGCTGTTTTTT; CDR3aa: CATSREGVSGDWTGELFF
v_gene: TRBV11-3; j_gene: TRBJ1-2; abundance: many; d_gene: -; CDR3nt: TGTGCCAGCAGCAACGGGCCCTTGTTGGGCTACACCTTC; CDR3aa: CASSNGPLLGYTF
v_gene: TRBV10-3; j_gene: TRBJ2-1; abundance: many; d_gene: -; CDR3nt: TGTGCCATCAGTGAGTCGTCCGGTAGCTCCTACAATGAGCAGTTCTTC; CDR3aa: CAISESSGSSYNEQFF
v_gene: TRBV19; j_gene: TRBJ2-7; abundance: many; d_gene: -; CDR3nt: TGTGCCAGTAGTATAACAGCAGATTCTTACGAGCAGTACTTC; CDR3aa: CASSITADSYEQYF
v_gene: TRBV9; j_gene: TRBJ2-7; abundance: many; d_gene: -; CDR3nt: TGTGCCAGCAGCGTAAATCTTCAGGACAGTCCTCCCTACGAGCAGTACTTC; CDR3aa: CASSVNLQDSPPYEQYF
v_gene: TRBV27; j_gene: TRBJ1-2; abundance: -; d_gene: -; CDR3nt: TGTGCCAGCAGCTTCAACGAAGGGAATGGCTACACCTTC; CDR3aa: CASSFNEGNGYTF
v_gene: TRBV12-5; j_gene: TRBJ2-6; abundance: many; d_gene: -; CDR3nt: TGTGCTAGTGGTTTGGTACCAGTTCTTGCTAGGGAACCCTCTGGGGCCAACGTCCTGACTTTC; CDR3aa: CASGLVPVLAREPSGANVLTF
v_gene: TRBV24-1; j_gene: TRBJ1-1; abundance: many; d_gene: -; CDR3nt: TGTGCCGTGAAAGGGACGGTGAACACTGAAGCTTTCTTT; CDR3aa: CAVKGTVNTEAFF
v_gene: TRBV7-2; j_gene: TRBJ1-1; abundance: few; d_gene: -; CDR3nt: TGTGCCAGCAGCTTAGCCCCGTTCAGGGAGAACACTGAAGCTTTCTTT; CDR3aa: CASSLAPFRENTEAFF
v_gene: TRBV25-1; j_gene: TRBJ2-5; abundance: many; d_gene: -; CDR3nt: TGTGCCAGCAGTGATTACCCAGACTTTCAAGAGACCCAGTACTTC; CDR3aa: CASSDYPDFQETQYF
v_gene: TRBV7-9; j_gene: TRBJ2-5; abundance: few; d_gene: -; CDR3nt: TGTGCCAGCAGCTTTATCACGGGTGGACAAGAGACCCAGTACTTC; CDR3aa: CASSFITGGQETQYF
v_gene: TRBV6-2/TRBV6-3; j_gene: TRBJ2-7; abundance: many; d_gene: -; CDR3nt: TGTGCCAGCAGTTACGGGGGAGGAAGTCGCTACGAGCAGTACTTC; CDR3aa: CASSYGGGSRYEQYF
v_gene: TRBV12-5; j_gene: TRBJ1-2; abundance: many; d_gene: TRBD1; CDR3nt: TGTGCTAGTGCCTCCGGGACAGGCTGGGGCTACACCTTC; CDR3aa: CASASGTGWGYTF
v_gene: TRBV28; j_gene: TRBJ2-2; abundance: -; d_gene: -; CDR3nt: TGTGCCAGCCTCCGAGGGGACACCGGGGAGCTGTTTTTT; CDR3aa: CASLRGDTGELFF
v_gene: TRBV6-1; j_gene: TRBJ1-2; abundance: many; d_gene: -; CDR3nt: TGTGCCAGCAGTACCGGGCCTTACTATGGCTACACCTTC; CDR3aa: CASSTGPYYGYTF
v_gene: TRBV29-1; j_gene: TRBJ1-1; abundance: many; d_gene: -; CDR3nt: TGCAGCGTTATGTCCAGTCGCACTGAAGCTTTCTTT; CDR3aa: CSVMSSRTEAFF
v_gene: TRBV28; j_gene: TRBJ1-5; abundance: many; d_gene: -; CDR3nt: TGTGCCAGCAGTCCCCACCTGGGAGGGGGTGGCAATCAGCCCCAGCATTTT; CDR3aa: CASSPHLGGGGNQPQHF
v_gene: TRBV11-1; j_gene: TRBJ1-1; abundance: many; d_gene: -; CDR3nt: TGTGCCAGCAGCCCTGGACCCGCTCATTGGGCTGAAGCTTTCTTT; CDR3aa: CASSPGPAHWAEAFF
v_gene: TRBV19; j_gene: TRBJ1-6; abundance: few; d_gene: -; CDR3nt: TGTGCCAGCCGTTATGAGCAGAACGCCTATAATTCACCCCTCCACTTT; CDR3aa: CASRYEQNAYNSPLHF
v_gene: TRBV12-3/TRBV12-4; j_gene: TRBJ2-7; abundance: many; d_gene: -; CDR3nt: TGTGCCAGCAGTTTAGCGTCGGGTCTAGAGCAGTACTTC; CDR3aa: CASSLASGLEQYF
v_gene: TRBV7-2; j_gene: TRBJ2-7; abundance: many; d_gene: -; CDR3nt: TGTGCCAGCAGCTTCATCCAGGGGAACGAGCAGTACTTC; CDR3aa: CASSFIQGNEQYF
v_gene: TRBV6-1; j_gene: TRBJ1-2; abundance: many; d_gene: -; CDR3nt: TGTGCCACCAGGACGTTCTTAAGTTATGGCTACACCTTC; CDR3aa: CATRTFLSYGYTF
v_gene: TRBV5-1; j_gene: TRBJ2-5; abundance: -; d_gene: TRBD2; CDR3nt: TGCGCCAGCAGCGAGGGACTAGCGGCAGAGACCCAGTACTTC; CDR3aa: CASSEGLAAETQYF
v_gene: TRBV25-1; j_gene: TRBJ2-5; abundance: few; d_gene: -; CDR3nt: TGTGCCAGCAGTGAACAGAATCAAGAGACCCAGTACTTC; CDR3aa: CASSEQNQETQYF
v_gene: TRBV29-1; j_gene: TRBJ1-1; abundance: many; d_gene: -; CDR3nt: TGCAGCGTTGGTTCCGAAGTGAACACTGAAGCTTTCTTT; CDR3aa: CSVGSEVNTEAFF
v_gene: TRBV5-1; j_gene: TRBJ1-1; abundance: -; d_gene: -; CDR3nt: TGCGCCAGCAGCTTGGGTATCACCCAGGGTCGGAACACTGAAGCTTTCTTT; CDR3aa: CASSLGITQGRNTEAFF
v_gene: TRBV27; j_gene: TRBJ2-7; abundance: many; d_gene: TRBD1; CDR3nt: TGTGCCAGCCAGTCGGTATGGGGACAGAGCTACGAGCAGTACTTC; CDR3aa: CASQSVWGQSYEQYF
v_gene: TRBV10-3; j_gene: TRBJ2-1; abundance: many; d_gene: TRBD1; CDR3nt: TGTGCCATCAGTGAGTCAGGTCAACAGGGGTTCAATGAGCAGTTCTTC; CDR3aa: CAISESGQQGFNEQFF
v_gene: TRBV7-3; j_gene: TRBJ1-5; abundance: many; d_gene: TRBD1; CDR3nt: TGTGCCAGCAGCTCTCCGGGACAGGGGGCTTGCAATCAGCCCCAGCATTTT; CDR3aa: CASSSPGQGACNQPQHF
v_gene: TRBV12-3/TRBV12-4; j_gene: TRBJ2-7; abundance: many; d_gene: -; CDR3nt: TGTGCCAGCAGTTTAGACCGCTACGAGCAGTACTTC; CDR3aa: CASSLDRYEQYF
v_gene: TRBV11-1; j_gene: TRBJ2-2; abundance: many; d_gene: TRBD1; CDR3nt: TGTGCCAGCAGCTTATACGGACAGGGCAGCACCGGGGAGCTGTTTTTT; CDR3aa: CASSLYGQGSTGELFF
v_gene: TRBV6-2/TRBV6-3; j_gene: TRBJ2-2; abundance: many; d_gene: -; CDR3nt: TGTGCCAGCACGGAGTCGAACACCGGGGAGCTGTTTTTT; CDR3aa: CASTESNTGELFF
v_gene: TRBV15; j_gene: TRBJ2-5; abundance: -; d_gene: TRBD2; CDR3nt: TGTGCCACCAGCAACAAGCGGGGGAACCAAGAGACCCAGTACTTC; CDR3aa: CATSNKRGNQETQYF
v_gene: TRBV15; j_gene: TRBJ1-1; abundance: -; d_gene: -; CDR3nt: TGTGCCACCAGCATCCGCGACGGCAACACTGAAGCTTTCTTT; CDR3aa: CATSIRDGNTEAFF
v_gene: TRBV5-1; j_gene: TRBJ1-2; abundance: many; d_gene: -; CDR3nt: TGCGCCAGCAGCTTGGTCACAGCAAACTATGGCTACACCTTC; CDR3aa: CASSLVTANYGYTF
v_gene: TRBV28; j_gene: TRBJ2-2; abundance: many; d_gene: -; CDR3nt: TGTGCCAGCCGTTGGTTTCCCGGGGAGCTGTTTTTT; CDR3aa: CASRWFPGELFF
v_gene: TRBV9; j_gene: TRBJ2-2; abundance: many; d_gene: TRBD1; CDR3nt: TGTGCCAGCAGCGTAGCTCTCCAGGGGGCGCTGACCGGGGAGCTGTTTTTT; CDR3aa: CASSVALQGALTGELFF
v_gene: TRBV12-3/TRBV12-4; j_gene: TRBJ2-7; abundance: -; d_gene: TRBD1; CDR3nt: TGTGCCAGCAGTTGGCTGTCGACAGGGAGCTCCTACGAGCAGTACTTC; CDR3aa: CASSWLSTGSSYEQYF
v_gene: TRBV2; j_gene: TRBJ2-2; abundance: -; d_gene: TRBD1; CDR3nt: TGTGCCAGCCAAGGACAGGGGGCGGACGGGGAGCTGTTTTTT; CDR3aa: CASQGQGADGELFF
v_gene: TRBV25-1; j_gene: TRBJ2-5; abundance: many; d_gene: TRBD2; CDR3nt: TGTGCCAGCAGTGAATGGACTAGCGGGGAGACCCAGTACTTC; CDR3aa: CASSEWTSGETQYF
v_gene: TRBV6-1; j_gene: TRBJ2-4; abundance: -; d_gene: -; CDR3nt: TGTGCCAGCAGTGAAGCGCTGCCCGGGCGGCAAAGAATAGCCAAAAACATTCAGTACTTC; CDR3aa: CASSEALPGRQRIAKNIQYF
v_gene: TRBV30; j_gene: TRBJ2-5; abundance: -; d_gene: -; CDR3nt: TGTGCCTGGACCTCTGGTGCGGAGGGTTCAGGTGTCCAAGAGACCCAGTACTTC; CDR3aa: CAWTSGAEGSGVQETQYF
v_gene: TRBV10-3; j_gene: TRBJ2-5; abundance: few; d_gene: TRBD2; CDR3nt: TGTGCCATCAGTAGCGGGGGGACGGAGACCCAGTACTTC; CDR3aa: CAISSGGTETQYF
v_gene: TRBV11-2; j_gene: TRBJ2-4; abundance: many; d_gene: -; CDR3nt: TGTGCCAGCACCGGGGGGCGGATCTTAGCCAAAAACATTCAGTACTTC; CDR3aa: CASTGGRILAKNIQYF
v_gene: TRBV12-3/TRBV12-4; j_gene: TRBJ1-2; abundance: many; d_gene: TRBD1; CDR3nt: TGTGCCAGCAGTCCCGGGGACAGGGAGGGCTATGGCTACACCTTC; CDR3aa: CASSPGDREGYGYTF
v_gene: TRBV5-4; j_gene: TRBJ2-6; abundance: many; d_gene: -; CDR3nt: TGTGCCAGCGGAGGGACCGACTCTGGGGCCAACGTCCTGACTTTC; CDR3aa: CASGGTDSGANVLTF
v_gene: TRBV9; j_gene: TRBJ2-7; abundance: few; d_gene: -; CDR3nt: TGTGCCAGCAGCCCATCGGGACAATCAGCCTACGAGCAGTACTTC; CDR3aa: CASSPSGQSAYEQYF